A single sample is the source of the 22 T cell receptor beta chains below, sequenced in a study of blood T cell repertoires in COVID-19. Some clones are missing from TCRdb's copy, which holds only in-frame ones; the method was immunoSEQ multiplex PCR. The sample consists of about 240,000 clones, around nine tenths of them appearing once. Sequenced input: peripheral blood. The receptors derive from a woman aged 70-85 years with active or convalescent COVID-19.

This clone was seen a single time. This chain links TRBV18 with TRBJ1-6; D unclear. Germline CDR1 is KGHSH and CDR2 is LQKENI. This CDR3 spans 17 amino acids. V gave up 3 bases and J gave up 0 bases, with 12 bases separating them. Written as DNA, the CDR3 is TGTGCCAGCTCACCGGCGGGTCCTAGCTCCTATAATTCACCCCTCCACTTT. Its protein is CASSPAGPSSYNSPLHF.

In nucleotides, the CDR3 is TGTGCCAGCAGCCCCTGGACAGGGAGTGGCTACACCTTC. It translates to CASSPWTGSGYTF. The rearrangement uses TRBV7-2 and TRBJ1-2, with 8 bases fitting TRBD1. The length of the CDR3 is 13 residues. V lost 5 bases and J lost 7; bases outside the gene matches: 6. Germline assignment: CDR1 SGHTA and CDR2 FQGNSA.

This clone has a single count. The chain couples TRBV5-6 to TRBJ2-3, with TRBD1 matching 7 bases. Germline CDR1 reads SGHDT; CDR2 reads YYEEEE. Trimming took 4 bases from V and 4 from J; bases not matched to a gene: 0. This CDR3 comprises 12 residues. In nucleotides, the CDR3 is TGTGCCAGCAGCGGACAGGCAGATACGCAGTATTTT. Its protein product is CASSGQADTQYF.

J is TRBJ1-1 and V is TRBV6-5; D gene uncertain. The V gene lost 6 bases and the J gene lost 5 bases, with 16 bases spanning the gap. This CDR3 has 14 residues. Germline CDR1 MNHEY, CDR2 SVGAGI. The CDR3 nucleotides are TGTGCCAGCAGCGTACAGAGGGTCGGGACTGAAGCTTTCTTT. Protein product: CASSVQRVGTEAFF.

The rearrangement links TRBV3-1 (or the pseudogene TRBV3-2) to TRBJ2-3, with 9 bases identical to TRBD2. V was pared by 4 bases and J by 2 bases, with 10 bases of the junction left unmatched. The CDR3 length is 17 residues. Germline CDR1 is LGHDT and CDR2 is YNNKEL (reference sequence). DNA of the CDR3: TGTGCCAGCAGCCCGGCAGGTAGCGGGGGAGACACAGATACGCAGTATTTT. It specifies CASSPAGSGGDTDTQYF.

This clone was recorded only once. The chain carries TRBV25-1 and TRBJ2-2; D gene uncertain. CDR1 and CDR2 from the germline V gene are MGHDK and SYGVNS. Trimming took 1 base from V and 2 from J, leaving 5 bases between them. This CDR3 has 14 residues. The CDR3 DNA reads TGTGCCAGCAGTGAATCCGGTAACACCGGGGAGCTGTTTTTT. Translated: CASSESGNTGELFF. The entire variable domain, with the rest obtained from reference TRBV25-1 and TRBJ2-2, is as follows: EADIYQTPRYLVIGTGKKITLECSQTMGHDKMYWYQQDPGMELHLIHYSYGVNSTEKGDLSSESTVSRIRTEHFPLTLESARPSHTSQYLCASSESGNTGELFFGEGSRLTVL.

This clone appeared once. The DNA of the CDR3 is TGTGCCAGCAGTTACTCGGAGACTAGCGGGGGGTACCAGTACTTC. Its protein product is CASSYSETSGGYQYF. The chain has TRBV6-2 or TRBV6-3 and TRBJ2-7; 13 nucleotides match TRBD2. CDR3 size: 15 residues. The germline V gene encodes CDR1 MNHEY and CDR2 SVGEGT. With V trimmed by 0 bases and J by 10 bases, 6 bases remained unmatched.

This chain joins TRBV5-1 and TRBJ1-5; maybe TRBD1 (5 bases). CDR3 length: 15 amino acids. Per the germline V gene, CDR1 is SGHRS and CDR2 is YFSETQ. V lost 4 bases, J lost 4 bases, and 15 bases lay in between. The CDR3 DNA reads as TGCGCCAGCAGCCCAATGGGGGGTACGAATCAGCCCCAGCATTTT. It encodes CASSPMGGTNQPQHF. The entire variable domain, with the rest obtained from reference TRBV5-1 and TRBJ1-5, is as follows: KAGVTQTPRYLIKTRGQQVTLSCSPISGHRSVSWYQQTPGQGLQFLFEYFSETQRNKGNFPGRFSGRQFSNSRSEMNVSTLELGDSALYLCASSPMGGTNQPQHFGDGTRLSIL.

The V call is TRBV7-9, the J call TRBJ1-1; possibly TRBD1 for D (6 bases). Trimming left V 5 bases short and J 5 bases short, with 18 bases between. This CDR3 contains 15 residues. Germline V gives CDR1 SEHNR, CDR2 FQNEAQ (reference sequence). The CDR3 region has the DNA TGTGCCAGCAGCCGTGAGGGGGTTCCACCAACTGAAGCTTTCTTT. Its translation: CASSREGVPPTEAFF.

The chain is built from TRBV25-1 and TRBJ1-2; 9 positions match TRBD1. The CDR3 has 13 residues. J was trimmed by 5 bases and V by 10 bases; bases with no gene match: 8. Germline V gene sequence: CDR1 MGHDK, CDR2 SYGVNS. CDR3 amino acids: CATVDRGSYGYTF. CDR3 in DNA: TGTGCCACCGTGGACAGGGGAAGTTATGGCTACACCTTC.

The V gene is TRBV5-5, the J gene TRBJ1-2, with D perhaps TRBD1 (5 bases). Trimming removed 4 bases at V and 5 bases at J, with 12 bases between. This CDR3 region has 13 residues. In germline, CDR1 is SGHKS, CDR2 YYEKEE (reference sequence). CDR3 nucleotides: TGTGCCAGCAGCCCCCAGGGCCCTTATGGCTACACCTTC. Translated: CASSPQGPYGYTF. Complete variable domain (other parts from reference TRBV5-5 and TRBJ1-2): DAGVTQSPTHLIKTRGQQVTLRCSPISGHKSVSWYQQVLGQGPQFIFQYYEKEERGRGNFPDRFSARQFPNYSSELNVNALLLGDSALYLCASSPQGPYGYTFGSGTRLTVV.

This chain uses TRBV6-5 with TRBJ1-2; D is perhaps TRBD1 (6 bases). There are 13 residues in the CDR3. Germline-derived CDR1 and CDR2 are MNHEY and SVGAGI. V was pared by 7 bases and J by 6 bases, with 15 bases between. The CDR3 loop reads CASKLQGRDGYTF. Written as DNA, the CDR3 is TGTGCCAGCAAGTTACAGGGAAGGGATGGCTACACCTTC.

The V gene is TRBV6-5, the J gene TRBJ1-1; D possibly corresponds to TRBD1 (5 bases). V lost 5 bases and J 3 bases, leaving 13 bases between the germline ends. This CDR3 contains 14 residues. CDR1 MNHEY and CDR2 SVGAGI come from the germline V gene. The CDR3 region has the DNA TGTGCCAGCAGTCCCGGGACGGGAGACACTGAAGCTTTCTTT. Amino acids: CASSPGTGDTEAFF.

The V and J genes are TRBV20-1 and TRBJ1-5, with a possible D match to TRBD1 (5 bases). The CDR3 is 11 residues long. CDR1 is DFQATT, CDR2 SNEGSKA, per germline (reference sequence). The ends were cut back, 1 base at V and 9 bases at J, with 7 bases in the middle. This CDR3 reads CSARGQGPQHF. Here the CDR3 DNA reads TGCAGTGCTAGAGGCCAGGGGCCCCAGCATTTT.

This chain connects TRBV7-9 to TRBJ1-2; 7 bases are a match to TRBD1. Germline V gives CDR1 SEHNR, CDR2 FQNEAQ (reference sequence). This CDR3 contains 15 residues. Trimming removed 0 bases from V and 4 bases from J; junction bases left unmatched: 5. The CDR3 reads CASSLAGGQSYGYTF. In nucleotides, the CDR3 is TGTGCCAGCAGCTTAGCAGGGGGACAGAGCTATGGCTACACCTTC. The full variable domain, rest sourced from reference TRBV7-9 and TRBJ1-2, is DTGVSQNPRHKITKRGQNVTFRCDPISEHNRLYWYRQTLGQGPEFLTYFQNEAQLEKSRLLSDRFSAERPKGSFSTLEIQRTEQGDSAMYLCASSLAGGQSYGYTFGSGTRLTVV.

The rearrangement joins TRBV5-1 to TRBJ1-4; no clear D. The germline V gene has CDR1 SGHRS and CDR2 YFSETQ. The V end was cut by 3 bases, the J end by 4 bases, with 10 bases between. The CDR3 runs to 14 residues. The CDR3: CASSSEGGNEKLFF. The DNA for the CDR3 is TGCGCCAGCAGCTCGGAGGGAGGTAATGAAAAACTGTTTTTT. The variable domain in full, completed from reference TRBV5-1 and TRBJ1-4, reads KAGVTQTPRYLIKTRGQQVTLSCSPISGHRSVSWYQQTPGQGLQFLFEYFSETQRNKGNFPGRFSGRQFSNSRSEMNVSTLELGDSALYLCASSSEGGNEKLFFGSGTQLSVL.

V and J are TRBV4-2 and TRBJ1-2; D gene ambiguous. V lost 0 bases, J lost 4 bases, and 12 bases lay in between. CDR3 length: 15 residues. Germline V lookup: CDR1 LGHNA, CDR2 YNFKEQ. The CDR3, as DNA: TGTGCCAGCAGCCAAGAGGTATTGACAAGCTATGGCTACACCTTC. Amino acid sequence: CASSQEVLTSYGYTF.

The chain couples TRBV5-1 to TRBJ1-6; tentative D call: TRBD1 (6 bases). The germline gives CDR1 SGHRS, CDR2 YFSETQ. This CDR3 spans 14 amino acids. The V and J ends lost 3 bases and 8 bases respectively, with 12 bases between them. CDR3: CASSSQGFDSPLHF. For the CDR3, the DNA is TGCGCCAGCAGCTCACAGGGATTCGATTCACCCCTCCACTTT. Looking up the rest from reference TRBV5-1 and TRBJ1-6 gives the full variable domain: KAGVTQTPRYLIKTRGQQVTLSCSPISGHRSVSWYQQTPGQGLQFLFEYFSETQRNKGNFPGRFSGRQFSNSRSEMNVSTLELGDSALYLCASSSQGFDSPLHFGNGTRLTVT.

This chain joins TRBV11-2 and TRBJ2-1, with TRBD2 as a possible D gene (6 bases). Looked up from germline, CDR1 is SGHAT and CDR2 is FQNNGV. The CDR3 has 14 amino acids. V lost 3 bases and J lost 2, with 8 bases in between. CDR3 DNA: TGTGCCAGCAGCTTCGCGGGGCCCTACAATGAGCAGTTCTTC. It encodes CASSFAGPYNEQFF. Drawing the rest from reference TRBV11-2 and TRBJ2-1, the complete variable domain is EAGVAQSPRYKIIEKRQSVAFWCNPISGHATLYWYQQILGQGPKLLIQFQNNGVVDDSQLPKDRFSAERLKGVDSTLKIQPAKLEDSAVYLCASSFAGPYNEQFFGPGTRLTVL.

The chain uses TRBV7-9 and TRBJ2-5; 11 bases are a match to TRBD2. With 1 base clipped from V and 4 bases from J, the junction kept 5 bases outside the gene matches. Germline CDR1 and CDR2: SEHNR and FQNEAQ (reference sequence). This CDR3 region has 16 residues. The CDR3 DNA reads TGTGCCAGCAGCTTAGGTTGGGGGACTAGCGGAGAGACCCAGTACTTC. It is translated as CASSLGWGTSGETQYF.

The V gene is TRBV7-9, the J gene TRBJ1-5, with 7 bases that match TRBD1. V lost 4 bases to trimming and J lost 1 base; unmatched junction nucleotides: 4. This CDR3 is 15 amino acids long. Germline V CDR1 and CDR2: SEHNR, FQNEAQ (reference sequence). As DNA, the CDR3 is TGTGCCAGCAGCTCGGGACAGTCAAGCAATCAGCCCCAGCATTTT. Its translation is CASSSGQSSNQPQHF.

The chain couples TRBV6-5 to TRBJ2-1, with D tentatively TRBD1 (5 bases). Per germline, CDR1 MNHEY and CDR2 SVGAGI. The CDR3 consists of 15 residues. The germline V and J ends were trimmed by 6 bases and 7 bases, with 19 bases remaining between them. This chain's CDR3 is CASRLTGDLRNEQFF. The DNA of the CDR3 is TGTGCCAGCAGGCTAACAGGAGATCTTAGGAATGAGCAGTTCTTC.